This T cell receptor beta chain came from a study of regulatory T cells in long-lasting Graves disease. Points from the study as a whole: The study found TRBV28, TRBJ1-2 and TRBJ2-5 favored in persistent disease. Relative to new patients (roughly 970), persistent patients exhibited greater sharing of public clonotypes (around 3,000).

Germline CDR1 reads SEHNR; CDR2 reads FQNEAQ (reference sequence). The CDR3 consists of 13 residues. The germline V and J ends were trimmed by 2 bases and 7 bases, with 9 bases remaining between them. Both iRepertoire HTBI primers and Arm-PCR of CDR3 regions were used to build the TCR beta libraries. TCRdb reprocessed the multiplex PCR reads via MiXCR and lists one record per CDR3 protein. The sample has about 450,000 distinct CDR3 sequences; around 24% are singletons. In regard to this clonotype: The antigen is undetermined.

Noted time point: persistent/refractory GD, antithyroid drugs over 5 years with positive TRAb. RNA from PBMCs was the source of the TCR library. Approximately 9 milliliters of peripheral blood went into EDTA tubes. The sequences come from peripheral blood mononuclear cells (PBMCs), collected when the disease was refractory, from a patient treated with antithyroid drugs. This sequence was found in a female donor with Graves disease. The chain uses TRBV7-9 and TRBJ1-5; no firm D call. CDR3 amino acids: CASSLIPGQPQHF. CDR3 nucleotide sequence: TGTGCCAGCAGCTTAATCCCCGGGCAGCCCCAGCATTTT.